This TCR beta chain was sequenced in a study of blood T cell repertoires in COVID-19. Study in general: The samples span acute and convalescent COVID-19 from the United States, Italy and Spain.

Authors' processing steps: Amplified reference gene primers provided the basis for estimating nucleated cell counts. Repertoires were generated with immunoSEQ multiplex PCR, while TCRdb's copy carries only in-frame clones and drops some. D and trimming come from the DNA, and the V and J calls and clone size come from that table. The sample lists about 140,000 clones; approximately 85% were seen once. The germline CDR1 and CDR2 sequences are SGHKS and YYEKEE (reference sequence). The CDR3 loop spans 16 amino acids. The V end lost 5 bases, the J end lost 0 bases, and 16 bases lay between the germline ends.

The chain carries TRBV5-5 and TRBJ2-3; D call uncertain. The receptor's source is an elderly woman with acute or convalescent COVID-19. The specimen sequenced was peripheral blood. CDR3 sequence: CASRYLGGGSTDTQYF. CDR3 sequence (DNA): TGTGCCAGCAGATACCTCGGTGGCGGAAGCACAGATACGCAGTATTTT. Looking up the rest from reference TRBV5-5 and TRBJ2-3 gives the full variable domain: DAGVTQSPTHLIKTRGQQVTLRCSPISGHKSVSWYQQVLGQGPQFIFQYYEKEERGRGNFPDRFSARQFPNYSSELNVNALLLGDSALYLCASRYLGGGSTDTQYFGPGTRLTVL.